The present entry profiles one T cell receptor (beta chain) with its context. This clone was observed a handful of times. No antigen is known for it. This is likely an artifact of a read error, given a far larger clone one base away. The donors were healthy, HIV-negative adults with no recently reported acute infections or vaccinations. Only Caucasian adults living in Nashville, Tennessee, USA were represented among the donors. For unsorted samples, 75 million to 90 million PBMCs were counted, and genomic DNA was extracted using the QIAamp DNA Blood Mini kit. After blood collection by leukapheresis, PBMCs were isolated using Ficoll-Histopaque density gradient centrifugation and then cryopreserved in the vapor phase of liquid nitrogen. This sample is part of a study of shared clonotypes between healthy human individuals (dated by TCRdb to 2020 to 2021). About the investigation overall: The cohort included a few men and a couple of women between 18 and 49 years of age. Between about 0.8 and 9 billion PBMCs per donor were obtained by leukapheresis. Libraries were prepared and TCR repertoires were sequenced by different laboratories using diverse techniques, in order to increase sequencing depth and limit assay-specific biases. Blood TCR repertoires of about five healthy adults were deeply sequenced to estimate repertoire size and the extent of clonotype sharing between individuals. Beyond this particular receptor, the publication reports: Pairwise subsampling indicated that sequencing depth was expected to affect the degree of clonotype sharing among donors. The small number of donors limited the genetic and exposure-history diversity represented. Sampling was restricted to blood, and TCR repertoires in tissues likely differ from the TCR repertoires found in blood.

TCR CDR3 regions were amplified from genomic DNA by multiplex PCR using the deep immunoSEQ assay. For each cell subset, the extracted genomic DNA was distributed evenly across all wells of several immunoSEQ 96-well plates, and each plate served as one replicate. For unsorted PBMC, each replicate PCR was loaded with approximately 0.3 ug genomic DNA, equivalent to about 33,000 T cell genomes. Ten immunoSEQ deep assay plates were used to sequence unsorted PBMC genomic DNA. The purified libraries were quantified using a Qubit 3.0 fluorometer, sized with a Bioanalyzer 2100, and then quantified again using the KAPA Library Quantification kit. Each immunoSEQ 96-well plate was sequenced on its own single-read 150-cycle Illumina NextSeq 550 flow cell. As for the original processing: Because only junctional sequences without quality scores were contained in the immunoSEQ output, filtering matching that applied to full-length reads could not be performed. To assign V/J genes and CDR3, sequences were annotated using PyIR, a Python wrapper for IgBLAST v1.9, with IMGT germline references. Reads were removed for weak V/J assignments (E-value above 1e-6), missing CDR3, stop codons, out-of-frame junctions, or ambiguous translated residues. V3J clonotypes were defined by identical inferred V gene, J gene, and CDR3 amino acid sequence. The percentage overlap between two repertoires was calculated by dividing the number of shared unique clonotypes by the size of the smaller repertoire. Richness of each repertoire was evaluated using RTK rarefaction, the Chao1 estimator, and Recon v2.1 estimates of unobserved clonotypes. The immuneACCESS repertoire file appears here via TCRdb, limited to in-frame rearrangements. These files lack a portion of the clones; in checked studies, under half of the deficit traces to unresolved V genes, and the cause of the others is not known. V, J and clone size reflect that table, while D and trimming were determined from the DNA. In this sample the table shows about half a million clones, over 70% of which occur a single time. The ten largest make up over 9.5% of the sample.

Relative to germline, V is missing 6 bases and J is missing 2 bases, with 3 bases of the junction outside any gene match. The germline V gene sets CDR1 to MNHNS and CDR2 to SASEGT. The CDR3 contains 13 residues, cysteine and phenylalanine counted. The DNA shown is the 39-base CDR3, in frame from base 1. This sequence was found in a middle-aged woman in good health. Some clones in this sample may be carry-over from other donors' samples. The chain was built from TRBV6-1 and TRBJ1-1; TRBD1 lines up with 7 middle nucleotides. Sequencing input: PBMCs. The nucleotide sequence is given as TGTGCCAGCAGCGACAGGGATAACACTGAAGCTTTCTTT. Its product reads: CASSDRDNTEAFF.